Included here is one T cell receptor beta chain sequence, with context. The data stem from a study of blood T cell repertoires in COVID-19. The assay was immunoSEQ multiplex PCR, and TCRdb's table has in-frame clones only and misses some. The sample holds about 270,000 clones, 83% seen once. The germline V gene has CDR1 SGHDT and CDR2 YYEEEE. Deletions cut 6 bases from V and 0 bases from J, with 12 bases between. This CDR3 comprises 14 residues. The source material was peripheral blood. This receptor was taken from a woman in her 50s who had recovered from COVID-19. J is TRBJ1-1 and V is TRBV5-6, with D unresolved. CDR3 residues: CASTLRKMNTEAFF. In DNA, the CDR3 is TGTGCCAGCACCCTCAGGAAAATGAACACTGAAGCTTTCTTT.